A single sample is the source of the 5 T cell receptor beta chains below, sequenced in a study of siplizumab effects on memory and regulatory T cells. Generated by immunoSEQ multiplex PCR, the TCRdb table keeps only in-frame clones and is missing some. The sample holds about 100,000 clones, around 93% seen once. The sample consisted of non-Treg CD4+ T cells sorted from blood. Every receptor here comes from a human donor in good health.

This clone was counted once. V is TRBV28 and J is TRBJ1-2; D is ambiguous. Germline V gene lookup returns CDR1 MDHEN and CDR2 SYDVKM. The length of the CDR3 is 13 residues. The ends were cut back, 2 bases at V and 0 bases at J, with 4 bases in the middle. This CDR3 is CASSLQSNYGYTF. In nucleotides, the CDR3 is TGTGCCAGCAGTTTACAGTCTAACTATGGCTACACCTTC.

The chain links TRBV6-6 to TRBJ1-1; no firm D call. CDR3 length equals 11 residues. V lost 6 bases and J lost 8, with 10 bases in between. Germline V gene data show CDR1 as MNHNY and CDR2 as SVGAGI (reference sequence). The CDR3 DNA sequence: TGTGCCAGCAGACCTGACGGGGAAGCTTTCTTT. Translating gives CASRPDGEAFF.

V and J are TRBV4-1 and TRBJ1-1; D ambiguous. The CDR3 covers 12 residues. Trimming shortened V by 2 bases and J by 9 bases, and 10 bases separated the two germline ends. The germline gives CDR1 MGHRA, CDR2 YSYEKL. The CDR3 spells CASSQLGVKAFF. CDR3 DNA: TGCGCCAGCAGCCAATTAGGTGTCAAAGCTTTCTTT.

This chain uses TRBV6-1 with TRBJ2-1; 8 bases align to TRBD2. Unmatched junction bases numbered 4, after V lost 6 bases and J lost 3 bases. The CDR3 sequence is 14 residues long. Germline lookup yields CDR1 MNHNS and CDR2 SASEGT. CDR3 DNA sequence: TGTGCCAGCAGGGTAGCGGGAAACTACAATGAGCAGTTCTTC. Translation gives CASRVAGNYNEQFF.

The CDR3 nucleotides read TGTGCCAGCAGCCCGGACGGGCGAGGGTTCGGATCCTATAATTCACCCCTCCACTTT. This sequence encodes CASSPDGRGFGSYNSPLHF. This chain connects TRBV11-1 to TRBJ1-6; D is unclear. CDR3 length: 19 amino acids. Germline V gene lookup returns CDR1 SGHAT and CDR2 FQDESV (reference sequence). Trimming cost V 5 bases and J 1 base, with 21 bases left between them. Full variable domain (remainder filled in from reference TRBV11-1 and TRBJ1-6): EAEVAQSPRYKITEKSQAVAFWCDPISGHATLYWYRQILGQGPELLVQFQDESVVDDSQLPKDRFSAERLKGVDSTLKIQPAELGDSAMYLCASSPDGRGFGSYNSPLHFGNGTRLTVT.